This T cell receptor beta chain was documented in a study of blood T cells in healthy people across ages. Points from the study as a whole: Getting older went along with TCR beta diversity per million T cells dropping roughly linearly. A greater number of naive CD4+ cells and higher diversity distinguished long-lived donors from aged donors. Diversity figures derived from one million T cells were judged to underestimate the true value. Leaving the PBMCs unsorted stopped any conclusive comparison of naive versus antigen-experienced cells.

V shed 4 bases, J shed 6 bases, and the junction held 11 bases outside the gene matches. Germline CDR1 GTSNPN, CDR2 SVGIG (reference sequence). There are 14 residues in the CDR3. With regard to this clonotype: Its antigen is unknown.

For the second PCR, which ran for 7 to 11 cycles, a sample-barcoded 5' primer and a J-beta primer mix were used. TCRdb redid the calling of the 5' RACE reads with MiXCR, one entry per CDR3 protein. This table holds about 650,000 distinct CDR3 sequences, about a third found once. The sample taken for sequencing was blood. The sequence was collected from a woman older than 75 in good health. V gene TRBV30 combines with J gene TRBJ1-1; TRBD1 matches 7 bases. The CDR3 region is CAWNLIQGEAEAFF. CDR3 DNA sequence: TGTGCCTGGAACCTAATCCAGGGGGAGGCTGAAGCTTTCTTT.